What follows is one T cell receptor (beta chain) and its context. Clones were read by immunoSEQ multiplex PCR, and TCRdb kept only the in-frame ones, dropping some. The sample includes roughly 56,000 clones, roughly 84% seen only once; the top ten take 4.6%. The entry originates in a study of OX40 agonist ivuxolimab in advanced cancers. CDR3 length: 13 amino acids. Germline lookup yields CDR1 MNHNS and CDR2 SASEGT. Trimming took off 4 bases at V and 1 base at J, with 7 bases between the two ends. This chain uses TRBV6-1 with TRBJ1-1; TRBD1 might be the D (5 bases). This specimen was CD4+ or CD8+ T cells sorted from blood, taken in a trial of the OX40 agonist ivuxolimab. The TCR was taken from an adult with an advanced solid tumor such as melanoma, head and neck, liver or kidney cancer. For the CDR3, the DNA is TGTGCCAGCAGTGTACAGGAGAACACTGAAGCTTTCTTT. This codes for CASSVQENTEAFF.